This T cell receptor (beta chain) derives from a study of glioma-infiltrating T cells. About this clonotype: No antigen is known for it. A much larger clone lies one base from this, so it may be a read error. The missing conserved phenylalanine or tryptophan at the end of this CDR3 makes a read error likely.

The iRepertoire nested amplicon-rescue multiplex PCR amplified TCR alpha and beta CDR3s from RNA. TCRdb re-derived calls from the multiplex PCR reads in MiXCR, one entry per CDR3 protein. Among approximately 120,000 distinct CDR3 sequences listed, roughly 24% were seen once. The length of the CDR3 is 14 residues. Trimming took off 1 base at V and 5 bases at J, with 11 bases between the two ends. Germline V gene sequence: CDR1 SGHAT, CDR2 FQNNGV. Broader study findings: Only very few CDR3 sequences appeared in both tissue and blood.

The chain carries TRBV11-2 and TRBJ2-5; D is undetermined. Sequencing used glioma tissue, nonneoplastic brain tissue, or PBMCs (not recorded which). The source is a human donor with low-grade glioma or glioblastoma, undergoing nonglioma brain surgery, or in good health (not recorded which). Here the CDR3 reads CASSLGSTGETQYL. DNA for the CDR3: TGTGCCAGCAGCTTAGGATCGACCGGGGAGACCCAGTACCTC.